This T cell receptor (beta chain) comes out of a study of blood T cell repertoires in COVID-19. Study-level background: Acute and convalescent COVID-19 specimens originated in the United States, Italy and Spain.

As handled by the study authors: Reference gene primer amplification gave estimated nucleated cell counts. Using immunoSEQ multiplex PCR, the repertoire was profiled, and TCRdb retains in-frame clones only, with some absent. That table supplies the V and J calls and clone size; D and trimming were determined from the DNA. Here the sample spans tens of thousands of clones, more than 75% being singletons. In germline, CDR1 is MGHRA, CDR2 YSYEKL. J lost 4 bases, V lost 5 bases, and 9 bases had no gene match. The CDR3 extends over 15 amino acids. The sequencing sample was made of peripheral blood. The clonotype originates from a human donor in a cohort sampled during active COVID-19. This rearrangement joins TRBV4-1 to TRBJ2-7, with TRBD2 matching 9 bases. For the CDR3, the DNA is TGCGCCAGCAGCACGAACTTAGGACTAGCGTACGAGCAGTACTTC. It translates to CASSTNLGLAYEQYF.